The rows below give T cell receptor beta chains drawn from one sample of a study of OX40 agonist ivuxolimab in advanced cancers. Clones were sequenced by immunoSEQ multiplex PCR, and TCRdb holds only the in-frame ones, with some missing. This sample yields around 56,000 clones, of which around 83% are seen a single time; under 6% belongs to the top ten. The material was CD4+ or CD8+ T cells sorted from blood, obtained in a trial of the OX40 agonist ivuxolimab. These receptors originate from an adult with an advanced solid tumor such as melanoma, head and neck, liver or kidney cancer. The CDR3 runs from the conserved cysteine through the conserved F or W. D genes are given only for firm matches. Some rows mark clone size as missing; the rest say once, few, many or name a class of expanded clone.

clone size	J gene	D gene	V gene	CDR3 DNA	CDR3 protein
-	TRBJ2-3	-	TRBV28	TGTGCCAGCAGTTCCGACTCTTACACAGATACGCAGTATTTT	CASSSDSYTDTQYF
-	TRBJ2-7	-	TRBV11-2	TGTGCCAGCAGCGGAGCTGGGGACTTCTCCTACGAGCAGTACTTC	CASSGAGDFSYEQYF
-	TRBJ2-1	TRBD1	TRBV5-4	TGTGCCAGCGGTAAGAATAGGGGGCCGGCCTACAATGAGCAGTTCTTC	CASGKNRGPAYNEQFF
-	TRBJ1-3	TRBD1	TRBV11-2	TGTGCCAGCAGCTCCGCGCGGGACAGTGGAAACACCATATATTTT	CASSSARDSGNTIYF
-	TRBJ2-3	TRBD2	TRBV4-1	TGCGCCAGCAGCCAAGACTACCGACTAGCGGGAGACCGCACAGATACGCAGTATTTT	CASSQDYRLAGDRTDTQYF
-	TRBJ2-5	-	TRBV9	TGTGCCAGCAGCGTCGACAGCGGACAAGAGACCCAGTACTTC	CASSVDSGQETQYF
-	TRBJ2-5	-	TRBV5-4	TGTGCCAGCAGCCCCCTGGGGGAGGCAGAGACCCAGTACTTC	CASSPLGEAETQYF
-	TRBJ2-2	TRBD1	TRBV9	TGTGCCAGCAGCTTAAGGGACAGGCCCTCCGGGGAGCTGTTTTTT	CASSLRDRPSGELFF
few	TRBJ1-3	-	TRBV10-3	TGTGCCATCAGTGAGTCAAGGGTTTCAGACACCATATATTTT	CAISESRVSDTIYF
few	TRBJ1-5	-	TRBV28	TGTGCCAGCCGGCGCGGGGGCGGCAATCAGCCCCAGCATTTT	CASRRGGGNQPQHF
-	TRBJ2-2	-	TRBV20-1	TGCAGTTCCCTAGCCGGGGAGCTGTTTTTT	CSSLAGELFF
once	TRBJ1-1	-	TRBV11-2	TGTGCCAGCAGCTCTCACAGGGTCGGGGTAGAAAAAGCTTTCTTT	CASSSHRVGVEKAFF
once	TRBJ2-1	TRBD2	TRBV5-1	TGCGCCAGCAGCTTGGCGGGAGGCGGCAATGAGCAGTTCTTC	CASSLAGGGNEQFF
-	TRBJ1-1	-	TRBV6-6	TGTGCCAGCAGGCCCGGGACCTTCCCAGGAGGAGCTTTCTTT	CASRPGTFPGGAFF
-	TRBJ1-3	-	TRBV5-1	TGCGCCAGCAGCTTGAGTGGGGGGCCAAACACCATATATTTT	CASSLSGGPNTIYF
few	TRBJ1-1	-	TRBV5-5	TGTGCCAGCAGCTTGGAACAGGGGAACACTGAAGCTTTCTTT	CASSLEQGNTEAFF